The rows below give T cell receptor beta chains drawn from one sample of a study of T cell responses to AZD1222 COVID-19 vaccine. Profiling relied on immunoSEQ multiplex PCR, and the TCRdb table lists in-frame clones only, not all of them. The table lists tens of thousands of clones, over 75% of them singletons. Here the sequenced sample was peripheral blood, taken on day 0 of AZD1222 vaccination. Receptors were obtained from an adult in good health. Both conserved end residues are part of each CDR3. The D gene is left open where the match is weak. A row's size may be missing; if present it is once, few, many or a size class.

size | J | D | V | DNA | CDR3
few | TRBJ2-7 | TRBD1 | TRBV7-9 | TGTGCCAGCAGCTCGGGACAGGGAAAGGACGAGCAGTACTTC | CASSSGQGKDEQYF
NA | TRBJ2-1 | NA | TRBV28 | TGTGCCAGCAGTCCGTCACCCAGGTGGGGCTACAATGAGCAGTTCTTC | CASSPSPRWGYNEQFF
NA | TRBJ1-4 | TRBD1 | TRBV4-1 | TGCGCCAGCAGCCCGTACAGGGGAGGTGGAGAAAAACTGTTTTTT | CASSPYRGGGEKLFF
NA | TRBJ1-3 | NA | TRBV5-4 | TGTGCCAGCAGCATAGGGGCCCCCAGGGCTGGAAACACCATATATTTT | CASSIGAPRAGNTIYF
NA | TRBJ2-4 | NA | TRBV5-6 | TGTGCCAGCAGCCCCCAGGCAGCCAAAAACATTCAGTACTTC | CASSPQAAKNIQYF
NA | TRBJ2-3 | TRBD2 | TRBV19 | TGTGCCAGTACTCCTATAGCGGGAGGGAATACGCAGTATTTT | CASTPIAGGNTQYF
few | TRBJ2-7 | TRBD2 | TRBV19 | TGTGCCAGTAGCGACCGGCCCAGGGCGGGAGTTAGCTACGAGCAGTACTTC | CASSDRPRAGVSYEQYF
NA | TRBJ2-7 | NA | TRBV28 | TGTGCCAGCAGTTCCTCAACTAGCAAACCAGTTTTGGAGCAGTACTTC | CASSSSTSKPVLEQYF
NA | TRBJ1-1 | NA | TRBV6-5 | TGTGCCAGCGTCCGAGGGAACACTGAAGCTTTCTTT | CASVRGNTEAFF
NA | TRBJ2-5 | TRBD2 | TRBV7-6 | TGTGCCAGCAGCTCGGCTAGCGGGGGATCAGAGACCCAGTACTTC | CASSSASGGSETQYF
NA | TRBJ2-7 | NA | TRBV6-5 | TGTGCCAGCTTTAGCCAGGGACCCTACGAGCAGTACTTC | CASFSQGPYEQYF
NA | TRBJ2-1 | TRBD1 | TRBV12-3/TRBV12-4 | TGTGCCAGCAGTTTCAGGGGGAATGAGCAGTTCTTC | CASSFRGNEQFF
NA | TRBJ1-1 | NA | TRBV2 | TGTGCCAGCAGTGAAGGGGAATCTTTGAACACTGAAGCTTTCTTT | CASSEGESLNTEAFF
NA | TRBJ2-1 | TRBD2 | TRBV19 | TGTGCCAGTAGGGGACTAGCGGGTACTAATGGTGAGCAGTTCTTC | CASRGLAGTNGEQFF
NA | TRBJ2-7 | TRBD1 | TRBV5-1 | TGCGCCAGCAGCCTCGGACAGGAGGAGGACGAGCAGTACTTC | CASSLGQEEDEQYF
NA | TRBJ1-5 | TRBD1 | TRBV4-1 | TGCGCCAGCAGCCCCCAACCCACCGGGACAGGGACCGATCAGCCCCAGCATTTT | CASSPQPTGTGTDQPQHF
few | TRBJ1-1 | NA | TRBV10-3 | TGTGCCATCAGTAAGGGGCAAGGGATCTCTGAAGCTTTCTTT | CAISKGQGISEAFF
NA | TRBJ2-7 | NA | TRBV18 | TGTGCCAGCTCACCAATCCAGGGGTCCAACGAGCAGTACTTC | CASSPIQGSNEQYF
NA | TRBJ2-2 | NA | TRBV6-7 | TGTGCCAGCAGTTACTTCCCCGGGGAGCTGTTTTTT | CASSYFPGELFF
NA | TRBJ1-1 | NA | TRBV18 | TGTGCCAGCTCACTAGGGATGAACACTGAAGCTTTCTTT | CASSLGMNTEAFF
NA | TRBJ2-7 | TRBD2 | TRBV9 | TGTGCCAGCAGCGTAGCGGCCCTAGCGGGAAAAGAGCAGTACTTC | CASSVAALAGKEQYF
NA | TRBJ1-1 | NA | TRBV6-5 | TGTGCCAGCAGTTACGACAGATCGGCTAACACTGAAGCTTTCTTT | CASSYDRSANTEAFF
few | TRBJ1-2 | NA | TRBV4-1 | TGCGCCAGCAGCCAAGGCGAGACAGTCGAGGGTTTCGTCTATGGCTACACCTTC | CASSQGETVEGFVYGYTF
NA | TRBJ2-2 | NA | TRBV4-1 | TGCGCCAGCAGCCAGTCCCTCCCCGGGACGACCACCGGGGAGCTGTTTTTT | CASSQSLPGTTTGELFF
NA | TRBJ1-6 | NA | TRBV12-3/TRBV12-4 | TGTGCCAGCAGGGGCAGCGCGAATTCACCCCTCCACTTT | CASRGSANSPLHF
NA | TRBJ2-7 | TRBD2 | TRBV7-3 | TGTGCCAGCAGCCCAACTGGGGAGGGCTACGAGCAGTACTTC | CASSPTGEGYEQYF
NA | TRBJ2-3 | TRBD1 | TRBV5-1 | TGCGCCAGCAGCTTGGAAGACAGGGGGCAAGATACGCAGTATTTT | CASSLEDRGQDTQYF
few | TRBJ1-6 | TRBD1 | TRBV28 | TGTGCCAGCAGTCCGGACAGGGTGAATTCACCCCTCCACTTT | CASSPDRVNSPLHF
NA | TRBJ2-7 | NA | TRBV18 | TGTGCCAGCTCACTTGACCGACAGGTTATTTCCTACGAGCAGTACTTC | CASSLDRQVISYEQYF
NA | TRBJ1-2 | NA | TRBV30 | TGTGCCTGGAGTGTCCCGAACAGGGTTGAGCATGGCTACACCTTC | CAWSVPNRVEHGYTF
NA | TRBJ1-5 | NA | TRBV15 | TGTGCCACCAGCAGAGACCAAGTGGGAAGTCAGCCCCAGCATTTT | CATSRDQVGSQPQHF
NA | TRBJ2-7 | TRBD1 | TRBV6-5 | TGTGCCAGCAGTTACCGACAGGGTGGTTACGAGCAGTACTTC | CASSYRQGGYEQYF
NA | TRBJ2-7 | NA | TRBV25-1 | TGTGCCGCGCGGGCAGGGGGGTCCTACGAGCAGTACTTC | CAARAGGSYEQYF
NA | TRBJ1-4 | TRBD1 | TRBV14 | TGTGCCAGCAGCCACTACAGGGGGACTAATGAAAAACTGTTTTTT | CASSHYRGTNEKLFF
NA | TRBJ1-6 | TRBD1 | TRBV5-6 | TGTGCCAGCAGCTACCGGGACAGGGGGCGTAATTCACCCCTCCACTTT | CASSYRDRGRNSPLHF
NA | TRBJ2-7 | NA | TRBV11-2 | TGTGCCAGCAGCCCCTCGCGGACACACTACGAGCAGTACTTC | CASSPSRTHYEQYF
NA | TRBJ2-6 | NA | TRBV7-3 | TGTGCCAGCAGCCGTAGCCTAGGGTGGACTGGGGCCAACGTCCTGACTTTC | CASSRSLGWTGANVLTF
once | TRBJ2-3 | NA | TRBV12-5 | TGTGCTAGTGGTTTGGTAGCTGGCACAGATACGCAGTATTTT | CASGLVAGTDTQYF
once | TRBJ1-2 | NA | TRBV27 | TGTGCCAGCAGTTCTAAGCGGGGGGCGGTTAACTATGGCTACACCTTC | CASSSKRGAVNYGYTF
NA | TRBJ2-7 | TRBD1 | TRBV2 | TGTGCCAGCAGAGGGGGCTACAGCCGACTTGACGAGCAGTACTTC | CASRGGYSRLDEQYF
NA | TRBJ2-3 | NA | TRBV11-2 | TGTGCCAGCAGCTTAGGTTGGAGAGGGGCCACAGATACGCAGTATTTT | CASSLGWRGATDTQYF
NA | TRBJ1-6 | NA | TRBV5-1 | TGCGCCAGCAGCTTGATCCAGGGAGCATATAATTCACCCCTCCACTTT | CASSLIQGAYNSPLHF
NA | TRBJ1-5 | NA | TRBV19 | TGTGCCAGTAGTACTCAGACAGGCTATAGCAATCAGCCCCAGCATTTT | CASSTQTGYSNQPQHF
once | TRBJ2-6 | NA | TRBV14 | TGTGCCAGCAGCCAACACGTGGCCAACGTCCTGACTTTC | CASSQHVANVLTF
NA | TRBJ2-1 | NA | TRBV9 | TGTGCCAGCAGCCCGGGGGGCGGGCTCTCCTACAATGAGCAGTTCTTC | CASSPGGGLSYNEQFF
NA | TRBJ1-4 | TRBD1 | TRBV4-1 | TGCGCCAGCAGCCTTGACAGGGGTGGCGATGAAAAACTGTTTTTT | CASSLDRGGDEKLFF
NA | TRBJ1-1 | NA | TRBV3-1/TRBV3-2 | TGTGCCAGCAGCCTCCGGGGGTCAGGAACGAACACTGAAGCTTTCTTT | CASSLRGSGTNTEAFF
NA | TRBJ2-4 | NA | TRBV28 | TGTGCCAGCAGTTTAGTCAGGTCCAACATTCAGTACTTC | CASSLVRSNIQYF
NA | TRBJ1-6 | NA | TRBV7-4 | TGTGCCAGCAGCTTACCCCTACAGGGCCCCGTGATAGCCCTCCACTTT | CASSLPLQGPVIALHF
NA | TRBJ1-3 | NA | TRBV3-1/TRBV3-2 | TGTGCCAGCAGCGCCGGCTGGGGCCTCTCTGGAAACACCGTATATTTT | CASSAGWGLSGNTVYF
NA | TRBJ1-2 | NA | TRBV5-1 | TGCGCCAGCAGCTTGGCTGTAGAGTGGGGCTACACCTTC | CASSLAVEWGYTF
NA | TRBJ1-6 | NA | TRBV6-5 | TGTGCCAGCAGTTACGTCCCCCCCAAACCCGCTTCACCCCTCCACTTT | CASSYVPPKPASPLHF
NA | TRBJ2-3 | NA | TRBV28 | TGTGCCAGTCGCGGGATGGCCGGTACGCAGTATTTT | CASRGMAGTQYF
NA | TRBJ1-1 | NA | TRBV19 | TGTGCCAGTAGCCTCAAACGAGAGAACACTGAAGCTTTCTTT | CASSLKRENTEAFF
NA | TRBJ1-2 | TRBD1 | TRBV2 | TGTGCCAGCAGCCGACTAAGGGGCAGGGGGATCTATGGCTACACCTTC | CASSRLRGRGIYGYTF
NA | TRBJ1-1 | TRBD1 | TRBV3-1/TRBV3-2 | TGTGCCAGCAGCCAACTTGACAGGGGGCCGACTGAAGCTTTCTTT | CASSQLDRGPTEAFF
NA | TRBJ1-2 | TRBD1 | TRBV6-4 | TGTGCCAGCAGGGAGGGGACAGGTTCTAACTATGGCTACACCTTC | CASREGTGSNYGYTF
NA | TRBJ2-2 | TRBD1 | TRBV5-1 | TGCGCCAGCAGCTTGACAGGGGCACTGAACACCGGGGAGCTGTTTTTT | CASSLTGALNTGELFF
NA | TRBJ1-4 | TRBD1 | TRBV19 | TGTGCCAGTAGTATCCCGGGACAGGGTAATGAAAAACTGTTTTTT | CASSIPGQGNEKLFF